Sequencing of this TCR beta chain was carried out in a study of T-cell reconstitution after alpha-beta-depleted transplantation in children. Notes on the study in general: Several hundred graft clones that had expanded were reportedly the source of alpha-beta T cells about two months after transplant.

During its preparation, the TCRbeta library received unique molecular identifiers. One entry per CDR3 protein, called by TCRdb with MiXCR from the PCR reads. The profile covers a few hundred thousand distinct CDR3 sequences, with 20% to 30% appearing a single time and just over 35% taken by the ten largest. There are a few counts of this clonotype. Its matching antigen is unknown. The CDR3 extends over 15 amino acids. V lost 4 bases, J lost 8 bases, and 12 bases stayed unmatched. Germline V gene data show CDR1 as SGHRS and CDR2 as YFSETQ. The rearrangement links TRBV5-1 to TRBJ2-1; the match to TRBD2 covers 7 bases. The specimen was PBMCs, collected before TCRalphabeta/CD19-depleted stem cell transplant. This sequence was found in a boy under three years old with Wiskott-Aldrich syndrome, due to receive a stem cell transplant. CDR3 nucleotides: TGCGCCAGCAGCGTTTCTGGCGGGAGTATGTATGAGCAGTTCTTC. This encodes CASSVSGGSMYEQFF.